This entry is about one TCR beta chain. The sample comes from a study of blood T cell repertoires in COVID-19. Turning to the study itself: PBMCs, B-cell-depleted T cells, or T cells were the source of the cDNA or gDNA that made up the material.

TCRdb keeps only in-frame clones here, not all; method: immunoSEQ multiplex PCR. Seen here are roughly 250,000 clones, 82% observed once, and the top ten hold approximately 5%. The sequence was collected from a woman older than 75 with active or convalescent COVID-19. Material: peripheral blood.

The CDR3 is CASRSDKNTEAFF. Here the CDR3 DNA reads TGTGCCAGCAGGTCGGACAAGAACACTGAAGCTTTCTTT. The J gene is TRBJ1-1, the V gene TRBV2, with TRBD1 as a possible D gene (5 bases). V dropped 6 bases and J dropped 1 base, with 9 bases sitting between them. The V gene's germline CDR1 is SNHLY and CDR2 FYNNEI. The length of the CDR3 is 13 residues.